The 20 T cell receptor beta chains listed next were all sequenced from one sample in a study of blood T cell repertoires in COVID-19. This table comes from immunoSEQ multiplex PCR, and its TCRdb copy is limited to in-frame clones, with some not included. The sample has a few hundred thousand clones; 85% to 90% are singletons. What was sequenced was peripheral blood. Every receptor here comes from a man between 60 and 70 years old with acute or convalescent COVID-19.

The gene calls are TRBV2 and TRBJ1-6; D gene ambiguous. This CDR3 has 22 amino acids. Trimming took off 2 bases at V and 1 base at J, with 27 bases between the two ends. Germline CDR1 SNHLY, CDR2 FYNNEI. The CDR3 DNA follows: TGTGCCAGCAGTGAATTGGGCGCCGGACTTGGGGTGGGGAAATCCTATAATTCACCCCTCCACTTT. Translated: CASSELGAGLGVGKSYNSPLHF.

This rearrangement joins TRBV7-2 to TRBJ2-1; 8 nucleotides align to TRBD1. V lost 5 bases and J lost 2; bases outside the gene matches: 5. Germline V CDR1 and CDR2: SGHTA, FQGNSA. The CDR3 totals 15 residues. CDR3 amino acids: CASSPDRGTYNEQFF. The CDR3 DNA sequence: TGTGCCAGCAGCCCCGACAGGGGCACCTACAATGAGCAGTTCTTC.

The chain joins TRBV7-9 to TRBJ2-5; 11 bases match TRBD2. After removal of 0 bases from V and 5 bases from J, the junction contained 5 bases not matched to a gene. This CDR3 has 16 residues. Germline CDR1 SEHNR, CDR2 FQNEAQ (reference sequence). CDR3 amino acids: CASSLARTSGSETQYF. Here the CDR3 DNA reads TGTGCCAGCAGCTTAGCCCGAACTAGCGGGAGCGAGACCCAGTACTTC. Drawing the rest from reference TRBV7-9 and TRBJ2-5, the complete variable domain is DTGVSQNPRHKITKRGQNVTFRCDPISEHNRLYWYRQTLGQGPEFLTYFQNEAQLEKSRLLSDRFSAERPKGSFSTLEIQRTEQGDSAMYLCASSLARTSGSETQYFGPGTRLLVL.

This clone was recorded a few times. The J gene is TRBJ2-2, the V gene TRBV11-3; D not certain. The CDR3 is 12 residues long. The germline CDR1 and CDR2 sequences are SGHNT and YENEEA. V lost 6 bases, J lost 8 bases, and 10 bases lay in between. DNA for the CDR3: TGTGCCAGCAGACTCGACAAGGGGGAGCTGTTTTTT. Translation gives CASRLDKGELFF.

In its sample, this clone was seen once. This sequence joins TRBV6-2 or TRBV6-3 and TRBJ2-1; D is possibly TRBD1 (6 bases). This CDR3 spans 16 amino acids. Germline-derived CDR1 and CDR2 are MNHEY and SVGEGT. The V end lost 5 bases, the J end lost 8 bases, and 22 bases lay between the germline ends. The CDR3 DNA reads as TGTGCCAGCAGTCTCGCTACCCGAACAGGGAAAGATGAGCAGTTCTTC. It translates to CASSLATRTGKDEQFF.

The rearrangement uses TRBV6-5 and TRBJ1-2; D ambiguous. The CDR3 length is 13 residues. The germline V and J ends were trimmed by 2 bases and 3 bases, with 7 bases remaining between them. CDR1 MNHEY and CDR2 SVGAGI come from the germline V gene. DNA for the CDR3: TGTGCCAGCAGTTACGCTCGGGACTATGGCTACACCTTC. Its protein is CASSYARDYGYTF.

V and J are TRBV30 and TRBJ1-3, with D hard to call. The CDR3 length is 13 residues. Germline CDR1 is GTSNPN and CDR2 is SVGIG (reference sequence). Deletions cut 3 bases from V and 2 bases from J, with 8 bases between. CDR3 in DNA: TGTGCCTGGAGCTTTAGAACTGGAAACACCATATATTTT. It codes for CAWSFRTGNTIYF.

The V gene is TRBV6-6, the J gene TRBJ2-7, with 7 nucleotides matching TRBD1. V lost 8 bases, J lost 3 bases, and 7 bases stayed unmatched. The CDR3 contains 13 residues. Per the germline V gene, CDR1 is MNHNY and CDR2 is SVGAGI (reference sequence). CDR3 sequence (DNA): TGTGCCAGCGGCTTGACAGGGAACTACGAGCAGTACTTC. Encoded protein: CASGLTGNYEQYF.

The chain uses TRBV29-1 and TRBJ2-2; 8 bases fit TRBD1. This CDR3 region has 13 residues. Germline values: CDR1 SQVTM, CDR2 ANQGSEA. V lost 4 bases, J lost 5 bases, and 3 bases stayed unmatched. The CDR3 bases are TGCAGCGTTGGACAGGGGACGACCGGGGAGCTGTTTTTT. Translating gives CSVGQGTTGELFF.

The V call is TRBV7-8, the J call TRBJ2-7, with TRBD2 identical over 7 bases. Per the germline V gene, CDR1 is SGHVS and CDR2 is FQNEAQ. The junction had 7 bases not matched to a gene; V was cut back by 1 base and J by 1 base. CDR3 length: 16 amino acids. The CDR3 here is CASSLEGAGKSYEQYF. The CDR3 nucleotides are TGTGCCAGCAGCTTAGAGGGAGCGGGAAAATCCTACGAGCAGTACTTC.

In this sample, this clone turned up once. V and J are TRBV7-2 and TRBJ1-2; D is unclear. The V end lost 4 bases, the J end lost 7 bases, and 13 bases lay between the germline ends. The CDR3 runs 13 residues. Germline CDR1 SGHTA, CDR2 FQGNSA. The CDR3 DNA follows: TGTGCCAGCAGCTCAAACCGAGCGGGTGGCTACACCTTC. Amino acid sequence: CASSSNRAGGYTF.

The CDR3 DNA reads TGTGCCACCAGTGGGGGCAAAGGGGCTGGGGCCAACGTCCTGACTTTC. Encoded protein: CATSGGKGAGANVLTF. The gene calls are TRBV24-1 and TRBJ2-6, with D possibly TRBD1 on 5 matching bases. Germline V gene sequence: CDR1 KGHDR, CDR2 SFDVKD. V shed 5 bases and J shed 2 bases, with 12 bases lying between them. The CDR3 has 16 residues.

The rearrangement links TRBV5-6 to TRBJ2-1; unclear D gene. The CDR3 totals 14 residues. From germline, CDR1 is SGHDT and CDR2 YYEEEE. The V gene lost 2 bases and the J gene lost 4 bases, with 10 bases spanning the gap. The CDR3 region is CASSLRSDYNEQFF. DNA for the CDR3: TGTGCCAGCAGCTTAAGGAGCGATTACAATGAGCAGTTCTTC.

The chain has TRBV28 and TRBJ2-1, with 7 bases lining up with TRBD2. From germline, CDR1 is MDHEN and CDR2 SYDVKM. The CDR3 totals 13 residues. V gave up 3 bases and J gave up 15 bases; unmatched junction bases: 11. The CDR3 sequence: CASSLGLAVSVFF. Written as DNA, the CDR3 is TGTGCCAGCAGTTTGGGGCTAGCGGTTTCGGTGTTCTTC.

The chain uses TRBV7-3 and TRBJ2-3; 8 bases match TRBD2. The CDR3 is 15 residues long. J gave up 0 bases and V 3 bases, and 2 bases lay outside the gene matches. CDR1 is SGHTA, CDR2 FQGTGA, per germline. This CDR3 reads CASSFGGGSTDTQYF. The CDR3 region has the DNA TGTGCCAGCAGCTTTGGCGGGGGGAGCACAGATACGCAGTATTTT.

V gene TRBV6-5 combines with J gene TRBJ2-7; 11 nucleotides line up with TRBD1. With V trimmed by 7 bases and J by 6 bases, 8 bases remained unmatched. Germline-derived CDR1 and CDR2 are MNHEY and SVGAGI. This CDR3 is built from 14 residues. The CDR3 sequence is CASNLDRGPVEQYF. The CDR3 DNA reads TGTGCCAGCAACTTGGACAGGGGGCCTGTCGAGCAGTACTTC.

The V call is TRBV11-1, the J call TRBJ2-7; D is possibly TRBD1 (6 bases). Between the trimmed V and J ends, which lost 7 bases and 2 bases, there was a span of 12 bases. This CDR3 has 13 amino acids. Germline V gene data show CDR1 as SGHAT and CDR2 as FQDESV (reference sequence). The DNA of the CDR3 is TGTGCCAGCACCTTCCGGACAGCCTACGAGCAGTACTTC. It codes for CASTFRTAYEQYF.

The count of this clone is one. The rearrangement joins TRBV28 to TRBJ1-2, with D tentatively TRBD1 (6 bases). Germline V gene lookup returns CDR1 MDHEN and CDR2 SYDVKM. Trimming removed 3 bases at V and 7 bases at J, with 24 bases between. The CDR3 has 17 amino acids. This CDR3 reads CASSFWQVLQGIGGYTF. The DNA for the CDR3 is TGTGCCAGCAGTTTTTGGCAGGTGCTCCAGGGGATCGGTGGCTACACCTTC.

V and J are TRBV29-1 and TRBJ2-7; D might be TRBD2 (6 bases). This CDR3 has 13 amino acids. The germline gives CDR1 SQVTM, CDR2 ANQGSEA. Between the trimmed V and J ends, which lost 6 bases and 6 bases, there was a span of 18 bases. The CDR3 region is CSVMVAGRGEQYF. In nucleotides, the CDR3 is TGCAGCGTGATGGTGGCGGGAAGGGGCGAGCAGTACTTC.

In nucleotides, the CDR3 is TGTGCCACCAGTGACCACCGACAGGGGAACACTGAAGCTTTCTTT. Protein sequence: CATSDHRQGNTEAFF. The chain recombines TRBV24-1 with TRBJ1-1, with 7 bases aligning to TRBD1. The J segment lost 1 base and the V segment lost 4 bases, leaving 5 bases of the junction unmatched. The CDR3 has 15 residues. The germline gives CDR1 KGHDR, CDR2 SFDVKD.